In its sample, the clone carrying this T cell receptor (beta chain) was seen a few times. Antigen: not known. This entry comes from a study of CD8 T cells in ankylosing spondylitis. Overall study findings and caveats: Reports say disease-linked clones showed up significantly more in matched ankylosing spondylitis synovial fluid. Some of these motif variants have turned up before, in reports on reactive arthritis synovial fluid and blood. Blood from ankylosing spondylitis patients appeared to carry a characteristic roughly 8-variant TCR beta motif.

Quantitative 5'-RACE was performed with molecular barcodes, and it yielded the TCR beta libraries. Each CDR3 protein is one row after TCRdb ran MiXCR on the 5' RACE reads. The sample has hundreds of thousands of distinct CDR3 sequences; about 10% are singletons. Trimming took 4 bases from V and 6 from J; bases not matched to a gene: 4. CDR1 SQVTM and CDR2 ANQGSEA come from the germline V gene. The CDR3 loop spans 12 amino acids. This clonotype was sampled from a male donor with ankylosing spondylitis or in good health (not recorded which). Sample: blood, either unsorted or a sorted T cell fraction (not recorded which). The V call is TRBV29-1, the J call TRBJ2-7; 9 nucleotides line up with TRBD2. The DNA for the CDR3 is TGCAGCGTTGGGGCGGGGGGGGCCGAGCAGTACTTC. It translates to CSVGAGGAEQYF.